Listed below are T cell receptor beta chains from one sample, sequenced in a study of sequential checkpoint blockade in melanoma. Produced via immunoSEQ multiplex PCR; TCRdb's table is partial and in-frame only. The data show around 20,000 clones, over 75% seen once. This specimen consisted of CD8+ T cells sorted from blood (inferred from file names), obtained from a patient given nivolumab and ipilimumab in sequence. These TCRs come from a human donor with melanoma. Both conserved end residues are part of each CDR3. A D gene is named only where the DNA matches it firmly. Only some rows state a clone size, as once, few, many or a class for expanded clones.

V: TRBV5-1; size: NA; J: TRBJ2-5; D: TRBD1; DNA: TGCGCCAGCACAAAATTCCAGGGGGCGAGGGAGCAGTACTTC; CDR3: CASTKFQGAREQYF
V: TRBV7-9; size: NA; J: TRBJ2-5; D: TRBD1; DNA: TGTGCCAGCAGCTTGCCCAGGGGGCCGGAGACCCAGTACTTC; CDR3: CASSLPRGPETQYF
V: TRBV5-5; size: few; J: TRBJ2-7; D: NA; DNA: TGTGCCAGCAGCGCGGCCGGACACAACCTTTACGAGCAGTACTTC; CDR3: CASSAAGHNLYEQYF
V: TRBV19; size: NA; J: TRBJ2-1; D: TRBD1; DNA: TGTGCCAGTAGTGTCGTCCGGGACAGGGGGCTTGTTGAGCAGTTCTTC; CDR3: CASSVVRDRGLVEQFF
V: TRBV4-1; size: few; J: TRBJ2-2; D: NA; DNA: TGCGCCAGCAGCCCCCCCCAACACCGGGGAGCTGTTTTT; CDR3: CASSPPQHRGAVF
V: TRBV4-1; size: NA; J: TRBJ2-7; D: NA; DNA: TGCGCCAGCAGCCAATGGAGGGGCTACGAGCAGTACTTC; CDR3: CASSQWRGYEQYF
V: TRBV13; size: few; J: TRBJ1-2; D: NA; DNA: TGTGCCAGCAGCTTCCCGTTAGGGCAGGGGAATGGCTACACCTTC; CDR3: CASSFPLGQGNGYTF
V: TRBV28; size: few; J: TRBJ1-3; D: TRBD1; DNA: TGTGCCAGCAGTTACGACAGGGGAGGCAACACCATATATTTT; CDR3: CASSYDRGGNTIYF
V: TRBV6-5; size: NA; J: TRBJ1-6; D: TRBD1; DNA: TGTGCCAGCAGTTACGATCAGGGGGATTCTCCCCTCCACTTT; CDR3: CASSYDQGDSPLHF
V: TRBV13; size: NA; J: TRBJ2-7; D: TRBD2; DNA: TGTGCCAGCAGCTTGACTAGCGGGAACGGCCTTCAGTACTTC; CDR3: CASSLTSGNGLQYF
V: TRBV5-1; size: NA; J: TRBJ2-1; D: TRBD1; DNA: TGCGCCAGCAGTTCTTGGAGGGGACAGGGGGCGTGGAATGAGCAGTTCTTC; CDR3: CASSSWRGQGAWNEQFF
V: TRBV10-1; size: NA; J: TRBJ2-3; D: NA; DNA: TGCGCCAGCAGTGACAGAAAATCTAGCACAGATACGCAGTATTTT; CDR3: CASSDRKSSTDTQYF
V: TRBV11-2; size: NA; J: TRBJ2-7; D: NA; DNA: TGTGCCAGCAGCTTAGAGCCAGGGGGGACCTACGAGCAGTACTTC; CDR3: CASSLEPGGTYEQYF
V: TRBV19; size: few; J: TRBJ2-2; D: TRBD2; DNA: TGTGCCAGTACTAATAGCGGGAACGGGTACACCGGGGAGCTGTTTTTT; CDR3: CASTNSGNGYTGELFF
V: TRBV27; size: NA; J: TRBJ1-6; D: NA; DNA: TGTGCCAGCAGTATCGGGACACTGAATTCACCCCTCCACTTT; CDR3: CASSIGTLNSPLHF
V: TRBV7-6; size: NA; J: TRBJ2-7; D: TRBD1; DNA: TGTGCCAGCAGCTTAGCTGCACAGGGGGACGAGCAGTACTTC; CDR3: CASSLAAQGDEQYF
V: TRBV11-3; size: NA; J: TRBJ2-1; D: TRBD1; DNA: TGTGCCAGCAGCTTAGCACAGGGGGCGAGTAATGAGCAGTTCTTC; CDR3: CASSLAQGASNEQFF
V: TRBV4-1; size: NA; J: TRBJ2-2; D: NA; DNA: TGCGCCAGCAGCCAAGAACCGGGGTTGACCGGGGAGCTGTTTTTT; CDR3: CASSQEPGLTGELFF
V: TRBV2; size: NA; J: TRBJ1-5; D: NA; DNA: TGTGCCAGCCGCCTATCGGGGGGGGTTGGCCAGCCCCAGCATTTT; CDR3: CASRLSGGVGQPQHF
V: TRBV9; size: NA; J: TRBJ2-5; D: TRBD2; DNA: TGTGCCAGCAGCGCTCTAGCGGGGGGGGAGACCCAGTACTTC; CDR3: CASSALAGGETQYF
V: TRBV13; size: once; J: TRBJ2-7; D: TRBD2; DNA: TGTGCCAGCAGCTTTGCGGGAGTTGGCCTATACGAGCAGTACTTC; CDR3: CASSFAGVGLYEQYF
V: TRBV4-3; size: once; J: TRBJ2-1; D: NA; DNA: TGCGCCAGCAGCCTACTGACAGGCGTCTCCTACAATGAGCAGTTCTTC; CDR3: CASSLLTGVSYNEQFF
V: TRBV15; size: many; J: TRBJ2-1; D: NA; DNA: TGTGCCACCAGCAGAAATAGCGAGTCCTACAATGAGCAGTTCTTC; CDR3: CATSRNSESYNEQFF
V: TRBV5-1; size: NA; J: TRBJ2-1; D: NA; DNA: TGCGCCAGCAGCCTCCCCGGACTCGCTAATGAGCAGTTCTTC; CDR3: CASSLPGLANEQFF
V: TRBV7-2; size: NA; J: TRBJ2-7; D: NA; DNA: TGTGCCAGCAGCTGGGCCAGCGGCGGCGAGCAGTACTTC; CDR3: CASSWASGGEQYF
V: TRBV4-3; size: NA; J: TRBJ2-7; D: TRBD1; DNA: TGCGCCAGCAGCCAAGTTGCGGACAGGTTGTACGAGCAGTACTTC; CDR3: CASSQVADRLYEQYF
V: TRBV19; size: few; J: TRBJ1-2; D: TRBD1; DNA: TGTGCCAGTGGCAGGGGGAACAACTATGGCTACACCTTC; CDR3: CASGRGNNYGYTF
V: TRBV5-1; size: once; J: TRBJ2-7; D: NA; DNA: TGCGCCAGCAGCGGTCCGGTGGGGACTCCTCAGGGTCTAGGCTACGAGCAGTACTTC; CDR3: CASSGPVGTPQGLGYEQYF
V: TRBV4-2; size: NA; J: TRBJ2-2; D: TRBD2; DNA: TGTGCCAGCAGCCAGGACCCATCGGGGGGGGCCGGGGAGCTGTTTTTT; CDR3: CASSQDPSGGAGELFF
V: TRBV7-2; size: NA; J: TRBJ2-3; D: NA; DNA: TGTGCCAGCAGCATCCTAGTTCCAGATACGCAGTATTTT; CDR3: CASSILVPDTQYF
V: TRBV19; size: NA; J: TRBJ2-7; D: NA; DNA: TGTGCCAGTAGTATAGTGGCCGAATACGAGCAGTACTTC; CDR3: CASSIVAEYEQYF
V: TRBV4-2; size: once; J: TRBJ2-1; D: TRBD2; DNA: TGTGCCAGCAGCCAAGGGGGGGCTAGCGGGATCTCTTACAATGAGCAGTTCTTC; CDR3: CASSQGGASGISYNEQFF
V: TRBV4-1; size: NA; J: TRBJ2-5; D: NA; DNA: TGCGCCAGCAGCTCTAGACAGTCGGGTTTTATACAAGAGACCCAGTACTTC; CDR3: CASSSRQSGFIQETQYF
V: TRBV7-9; size: NA; J: TRBJ2-5; D: TRBD1; DNA: TGTGCCAGCAGCCCACGGGACAGCGCGGAAGAGACCCAGTACTTC; CDR3: CASSPRDSAEETQYF
V: TRBV28; size: NA; J: TRBJ2-7; D: NA; DNA: TGTGCCAGCACTCGTAGTCGGTGGGACACCTCCTACGAGCAGTACTTC; CDR3: CASTRSRWDTSYEQYF
V: TRBV6-1; size: NA; J: TRBJ1-1; D: TRBD1; DNA: TGTGCCAGCAGTGAAGCCACCCCACGAATCTACAGGGGCGCTGAAGCTTTCTTT; CDR3: CASSEATPRIYRGAEAFF
V: TRBV18; size: NA; J: TRBJ2-1; D: NA; DNA: TGTGCCAGCTCATTAGACGGTAGAGGGATCAGTGAGCAGTTCTTC; CDR3: CASSLDGRGISEQFF
V: TRBV13; size: NA; J: TRBJ2-7; D: NA; DNA: TGTGCCAGCAGCTTACTCTCCTACGAGCAGTACTTC; CDR3: CASSLLSYEQYF
V: TRBV6-6; size: NA; J: TRBJ2-7; D: TRBD1; DNA: TGTGCCAGCAGCGCCAGGGACAGAATCTACGAGCAGTACTTC; CDR3: CASSARDRIYEQYF
V: TRBV7-9; size: NA; J: TRBJ1-4; D: NA; DNA: TGTGCCAGCAGCCCCTCCAGGGTGGGTAATGAAAAACTGTTTTTT; CDR3: CASSPSRVGNEKLFF
V: TRBV7-9; size: once; J: TRBJ2-1; D: NA; DNA: TGTGCCAGCAGCTCGCATCCTGGACGGGATAGTAGGTACAATGAGCAGTTCTTC; CDR3: CASSSHPGRDSRYNEQFF
V: TRBV28; size: NA; J: TRBJ2-1; D: TRBD2; DNA: TGTGCCAGCAGTTTCCCCTTAGCGGGAGGACGCAATGAGCAGTTCTTC; CDR3: CASSFPLAGGRNEQFF
V: TRBV4-3; size: NA; J: TRBJ1-4; D: NA; DNA: TGCGCCAGCAGCCGAAGAGTCCAGGCTAATGAAAAACTGTTTTTT; CDR3: CASSRRVQANEKLFF
V: TRBV28; size: NA; J: TRBJ2-3; D: NA; DNA: TGTGCCAGCAGTTTTGTAGCGGGCACAGATACGCAGTATTTT; CDR3: CASSFVAGTDTQYF
V: TRBV6-5; size: NA; J: TRBJ2-1; D: TRBD1; DNA: TGTGCCAGCAGCGAGACAGGGGCCTCCTACAATGAGCAGTTCTTC; CDR3: CASSETGASYNEQFF
V: TRBV27; size: NA; J: TRBJ2-7; D: TRBD1; DNA: TGTGCCAGCAGTTTATCCGCCGGGACAGGGGGGAGCGAGCAGTACTTC; CDR3: CASSLSAGTGGSEQYF
V: TRBV7-2; size: NA; J: TRBJ1-6; D: NA; DNA: TGTGCCAGCAGCCCAACTCGGGAATTCTATAATTCACCCCTCCACTTT; CDR3: CASSPTREFYNSPLHF
V: TRBV7-9; size: NA; J: TRBJ1-1; D: NA; DNA: TGTGCCAGCAGCTTATTGAACGGGGATGAAGCTTTCTTT; CDR3: CASSLLNGDEAFF
V: TRBV9; size: few; J: TRBJ2-7; D: TRBD2; DNA: TGTGCCAGCAGCGTACGACGGGAGGGTGGGGAGCAGTACTTC; CDR3: CASSVRREGGEQYF